This T cell receptor (beta chain) was profiled in a study of PD-1 blockade in mismatch repair-deficient tumors. Study results and limitations: Tumor-resident clones, often undetectable pretreatment in blood, expanded then contracted after pembrolizumab.

Using immunoSEQ multiplex PCR, the repertoire was profiled, and TCRdb retains in-frame clones only, with some absent. The profile covers some 14,000 clones, with around 84% appearing a single time and about 10% taken by the ten largest. This clone was seen more than once but under ten times. Its matching antigen is unknown. Germline V gene sequence: CDR1 MNHNY, CDR2 SVGAGI (reference sequence). The CDR3 length is 14 residues. Trimming took 6 bases from V and 2 from J; bases not matched to a gene: 6. Stated time point: identical approximately 10-day culture without peptide (control). TCR sequencing covered three patients who responded to pembrolizumab. Each of roughly seven ELISpot-reactive candidate peptides was used for roughly 11-day stimulation. A no-peptide control culture served as baseline for clone fold changes.

The chain uses TRBV6-6 and TRBJ1-1, with 7 bases matching TRBD1. The sample consisted of cells cultured in vitro, taken from a patient treated with pembrolizumab. The sequence derives from an adult with mismatch repair-deficient cancer. The chain's CDR3 is CASSPRGGNTEAFF. DNA for the CDR3: TGTGCCAGCAGCCCCAGGGGGGGCAACACTGAAGCTTTCTTT.